This T cell receptor beta chain stems from a study of T cells expressing NK-cell markers. Study as a whole: Sorted CD3+CD56-NKG2C+, CD3+CD56+NKG2C- and CD3+CD56+NKG2C+ T cells were the source of the TCR beta repertoires. The sequencing cohort of eight donors included seven HCMV-seropositive individuals and one seronegative individual.

Notes on this clonotype: The antigen is not known.

TCRdb re-called the 5' RACE reads; one entry per CDR3 protein, DNA not given. The specimen's table records 140,000 to 150,000 distinct CDR3 sequences. Study conclusions and caveats: Whether expanded NKG2C+ T cell clones were HCMV-specific remained unclear.

This CDR3 contains 15 residues. Germline CDR1 SGHVS, CDR2 FQNEAQ. The rearrangement links TRBV7-8 to TRBJ1-1. Sequenced input: blood T cells: a sorted CD56 or NKG2C T cell subset, CD4+ or CD8+ T cells, or bulk PBMC T cells (not recorded which). The TCR was taken from a man between 18 and 29 years old in good health. CDR3 region: CASSHGRGANTEAFF.